The next 22 T cell receptor gamma chains were all read from a single sample in a study of gamma-delta T cells after stem cell transplantation. TCRdb ran CATT on the RT-PCR reads. The repertoire has approximately 3,000 gamma-chain clones, roughly 18% of them found once; the top ten carry roughly 3.1%. Sequencing was done on a sample of gamma-delta T cells. These receptors all stem from a human donor. It is not recorded whose cells these are; they may come from a transplant donor.

CDR3 sequence (DNA): TGTGCCACCTGGAATTATTATAAGAAACTCTTT. Its protein is CATWNYYKKLF. This rearrangement joins TRGV8 to TRGJ1 or TRGJ2. J was trimmed by 1 base and V by 6 bases; bases with no gene match: 0. The CDR3 contains 11 residues. The germline CDR1 and CDR2 sequences are VENAVY and YDSYNSRV.

Regarding this clone: Distinct nucleotide sequences in the sample also encode this CDR3. This chain joins TRGV8 and TRGJP2. The trim removed 5 bases at V and 0 bases at J, leaving 3 bases unmatched. CDR1 is VENAVY and CDR2 is YDSYNSRV in the germline V gene. The CDR3 sequence is 14 residues long. Here the CDR3 DNA reads TGTGCCACCTGGGTCTATAGTAGTGATTGGATCAAGACGTTT. It translates to CATWVYSSDWIKTF.

This clone was seen only a few times. DNA of the CDR3: TGTGCCACCTGGAACCCCCGCTGGGATTATAAGAAACTCTTT. Its protein is CATWNPRWDYKKLF. The chain couples TRGV4 to TRGJ1 or TRGJ2. The length of the CDR3 is 14 residues. Germline V lookup: CDR1 EGSTGY, CDR2 YDSYTSSV. Germline trimming cut 6 bases from V and 5 bases from J; bases unmatched to any gene: 13.

This clone has a handful of counts. The V call is TRGV4, the J call TRGJ1 or TRGJ2. Germline V gene lookup returns CDR1 EGSTGY and CDR2 YDSYTSSV. CDR3 length equals 11 residues. Losses at the gene ends were 0 bases for V and 10 bases for J; bases not matched to a gene: 3. The CDR3 is CATWDGGKKLF. The CDR3 bases are TGTGCCACCTGGGATGGGGGCAAGAAACTCTTT.

A remark on this clone: Other nucleotide sequences from this sample produce the same CDR3. The chain couples TRGV4 to TRGJ1 or TRGJ2. With 0 bases clipped from V and 10 bases from J, the junction kept 6 bases outside the gene matches. The CDR3 totals 12 residues. Germline V lookup: CDR1 EGSTGY, CDR2 YDSYTSSV. The CDR3 coding sequence is TGTGCCACCTGGGATGGGCTAGACAAGAAACTCTTT. It codes for CATWDGLDKKLF.

This clone came up a few times. One end of the junction is discordant with germline, which a read error may explain. Other DNA sequences of this sample code for an identical CDR3. V gene TRGV2 combines with J gene TRGJ1 or TRGJ2. Germline V gives CDR1 EGSNGY, CDR2 YDSYNSKV. The CDR3 has 11 amino acids. The CDR3 coding sequence is TGCGCCACCTGGGACGGTCATAAGAAACTCTTT. This gives the protein CATWDGHKKLF.

In regard to this clone: Compared with germline, one end of the junction differs, possibly owing to a read error. This rearrangement joins TRGV2 to TRGJP2. The CDR3 runs to 17 residues. Germline assignment: CDR1 EGSNGY and CDR2 YDSYNSKV. The DNA of the CDR3 is TGTGCCGCCTGGGACGGGCGACGACAAGGTAGTGATTGGATCAAGACGTTT. Amino acid sequence: CAAWDGRRQGSDWIKTF.

A word on this clone: A much larger clone lies a single base off, so this may be a read error. The chain recombines TRGV4 with TRGJP2. Germline CDR1 EGSTGY, CDR2 YDSYTSSV. The CDR3 covers 13 residues. CDR3: CATWDSSDGIKTF. CDR3 in DNA: TGTGCCACCTGGGATAGTAGTGATGGGATCAAGACGTTT.

J is TRGJP2 and V is TRGV2. The germline V gene has CDR1 EGSNGY and CDR2 YDSYNSKV. V gave up 0 bases and J gave up 6 bases; unmatched junction bases: 7. The CDR3 consists of 15 residues. The CDR3 sequence: CATWDGRPGDWIKTF. DNA of the CDR3: TGTGCCACCTGGGACGGGCGTCCGGGTGATTGGATCAAGACGTTT.

In the case of this clone: It differs at one base from a far larger clone, so likely a read error. Within the sample, other DNA sequences also encode this same CDR3. The rearrangement joins TRGV9 to TRGJP. This CDR3 region has 16 residues. CDR1 GITISATS and CDR2 ISYDGTV come from the germline V gene (reference sequence). V shed 1 base, J shed 4 bases, and the junction held 1 base outside the gene matches. The CDR3 loop is CALWEVQELGKKIKVF. CDR3 DNA sequence: TGTGCCTTGTGGGAGGTACAAGAGTTGGGCAAAAAAATCAAGGTATTT.

Regarding this clone: The junction does not match germline at one end; this may be a read error. The chain joins TRGV2 to TRGJ1 or TRGJ2. The V gene's germline CDR1 is EGSNGY and CDR2 YDSYNSKV. The CDR3 is made up of 13 amino acids. CDR3 amino acids: CATWDGHYDKKLF. DNA for the CDR3: TGTGCCACCTGGGACGGGCATTATGATAAGAAACTCTTT.

About this clone: The junction and the germline gene differ at one end; a read error may be behind it. The V call is TRGV2, the J call TRGJ1 or TRGJ2. CDR3 size: 15 residues. Germline V lookup: CDR1 EGSNGY, CDR2 YDSYNSKV. The CDR3 region has the DNA TGTGCCGCCTGGGACGGGTGGGCGAATCATGATAAGAAACTCTTT. Its translation is CAAWDGWANHDKKLF.

This clone was detected only a few times. The chain links TRGV8 to TRGJ1 or TRGJ2. The germline CDR1 and CDR2 sequences are VENAVY and YDSYNSRV. This CDR3 comprises 18 residues. Trimming removed 2 bases from V and 1 base from J; junction bases left unmatched: 17. The CDR3 DNA follows: TGTGCCACCTGGGATAAACCCGCCTTCTCCAATAATTATTATAAGAAACTCTTT. Protein sequence: CATWDKPAFSNNYYKKLF.

This clone was seen only a few times. J is TRGJ1 or TRGJ2 and V is TRGV4. CDR1 is EGSTGY and CDR2 is YDSYTSSV in the germline V gene. The CDR3 runs to 13 residues. Trimming removed 2 bases from V and 3 bases from J; junction bases left unmatched: 4. The CDR3 sequence: CATWDATYYKKLF. The DNA for the CDR3 is TGTGCCACCTGGGATGCCACTTATTATAAGAAACTCTTT.

This clone appeared a few times. The chain has TRGV2 and TRGJ1 or TRGJ2. Per the germline V gene, CDR1 is EGSNGY and CDR2 is YDSYNSKV. V gave up 5 bases and J gave up 3 bases; unmatched junction bases: 4. The CDR3 length is 12 residues. The DNA for the CDR3 is TGTGCCACCTGGGTGACTTATTATAAGAAACTCTTT. Translation: CATWVTYYKKLF.

The chain is built from TRGV2 and TRGJP2. The germline V gene has CDR1 EGSNGY and CDR2 YDSYNSKV. J was trimmed by 0 bases and V by 0 bases; bases with no gene match: 10. The CDR3 sequence is 18 residues long. The DNA of the CDR3 is TGTGCCACCTGGGACGGGCCAACAGTCTATAGTAGTGATTGGATCAAGACGTTT. Translation: CATWDGPTVYSSDWIKTF.

This sequence joins TRGV2 and TRGJ1 or TRGJ2. V shed 2 bases, J shed 3 bases, and the junction held 4 bases outside the gene matches. Germline CDR1 and CDR2: EGSNGY and YDSYNSKV. The CDR3 runs 13 residues. DNA for the CDR3: TGTGCCACCTGGGACGTCATTTATTATAAGAAACTCTTT. Its translation is CATWDVIYYKKLF.

This sequence joins TRGV3 and TRGJ1 or TRGJ2. The V segment lost 3 bases and the J segment 5 bases; nucleotides outside the gene matches: 7. This CDR3 contains 13 residues. In germline, CDR1 is VTNTFY, CDR2 YDVSTARD (reference sequence). The CDR3 DNA sequence: TGTGCCACCTGGGACCATCGGGATTATAAGAAACTCTTT. This encodes CATWDHRDYKKLF.

By share, this clone ranks as medium-sized. This sequence joins TRGV3 and TRGJ1 or TRGJ2. With V trimmed by 0 bases and J by 2 bases, 4 bases remained unmatched. CDR1 and CDR2 from the germline V gene are VTNTFY and YDVSTARD (reference sequence). There are 14 residues in the CDR3. In DNA form, the CDR3 reads TGTGCCACCTGGGACAGGCCCCATTATTATAAGAAACTCTTT. It specifies CATWDRPHYYKKLF.

The chain links TRGV8 to TRGJ1 or TRGJ2. V lost 2 bases to trimming and J lost 12 bases; unmatched junction nucleotides: 7. CDR1 VENAVY and CDR2 YDSYNSRV come from the germline V gene. CDR3 length equals 11 residues. CDR3 coding DNA: TGTGCCACCTGGGATATAGGGAGGAAACTCTTT. Its protein product is CATWDIGRKLF.

This clone was recorded a few times. The rearrangement links TRGV2 to TRGJ1 or TRGJ2. Germline CDR1 is EGSNGY and CDR2 is YDSYNSKV. This CDR3 comprises 13 residues. Unmatched junction bases numbered 4, after V lost 2 bases and J lost 3 bases. The CDR3 coding sequence is TGTGCCACCTGGGACGCGCGTTATTATAAGAAACTCTTT. Translated: CATWDARYYKKLF.

In regard to this clone: A far larger clone is one nucleotide away, so this likely arose from a read error. The V call is TRGV9, the J call TRGJP. The CDR3 runs 16 residues. The germline gives CDR1 GITISATS, CDR2 ISYDGTV (reference sequence). The ends lost 0 bases at V and 6 bases at J; junction bases unmatched: 2. CDR3 residues: CALWEVLELGKKIKVF. The DNA for the CDR3 is TGTGCCTTGTGGGAGGTGCTAGAGTTGGGCAAAAAAATCAAGGTATTT.